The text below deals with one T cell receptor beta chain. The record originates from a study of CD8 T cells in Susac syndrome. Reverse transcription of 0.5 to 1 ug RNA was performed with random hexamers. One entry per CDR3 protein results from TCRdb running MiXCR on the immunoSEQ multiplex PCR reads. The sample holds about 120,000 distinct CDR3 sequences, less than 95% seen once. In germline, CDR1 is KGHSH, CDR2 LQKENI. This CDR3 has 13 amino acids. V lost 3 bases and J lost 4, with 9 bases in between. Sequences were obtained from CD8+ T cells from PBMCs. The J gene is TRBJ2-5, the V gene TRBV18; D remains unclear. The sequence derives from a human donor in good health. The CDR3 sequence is CASSPIPGETQYF. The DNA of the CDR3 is TGTGCCAGCTCACCGATACCCGGAGAGACCCAGTACTTC.